This T cell receptor beta chain was identified during a study of a mutant IDH1 vaccine in newly diagnosed glioma. In the study overall: Vaccines were first given 4-6 weeks after radiotherapy alone, or with temozolomide cycles. Treated patients were roughly 60% male, roughly 40% female, mean age roughly 40 years. Standard pretreatment was either radiotherapy, temozolomide, or, for most, radiochemotherapy with temozolomide.

Comment on this clone: Its antigen is not known.

Time point here: week 23, last vaccination. The content of each vaccine dose was 300 ug of mutant IDH1 20-mer peptide, and topical imiquimod accompanied it. New WHO grade 3 or 4 astrocytomas that were IDH1-mutant and ATRX-lost had been found in donors. This CDR3 is built from 12 residues. With 4 bases removed from V and 8 bases from J, the gap between germline ends came to 12 bases. CDR1 and CDR2 (germline): GTSNPN, SVGIG (reference sequence). Generated by immunoSEQ multiplex PCR, the TCRdb table keeps only in-frame clones and is missing some. The sample consists of 35,000 to 50,000 clones, 75% to 95% of them appearing once.

The sequencing used PBMCs, collected from a glioma patient whose treatment included an IDH1 peptide vaccine. The chain carries TRBV30 and TRBJ2-1; D might be TRBD2 (6 bases). This sequence originates from a man in his fifties with glioma. CDR3: CAWTPGGDEQFF. The CDR3 region has the DNA TGTGCCTGGACCCCCGGAGGGGATGAGCAGTTCTTC.